These 27 T cell receptor beta chains originate from one sample sequenced in a study of neurological immune-mediated disorders. MiXCR, run by TCRdb on the 5' RACE reads, gives a single entry per CDR3 protein. The sample holds about 59,000 distinct CDR3 sequences; 10% to 15% are singletons and the top ten take about 10%. Specimen: PBMCs. The receptors here all came from a woman aged 60-75 years with HTLV-1-associated myelopathy (HAM/TSP).

This clonotype was detected ten times or more. This chain joins TRBV5-6 and TRBJ1-1; tentatively, D is TRBD1 (5 bases). Trimming took off 2 bases at V and 7 bases at J, with 15 bases between the two ends. Germline CDR1 and CDR2: SGHDT and YYEEEE. The CDR3 loop spans 14 amino acids. The CDR3 reads CASSFNRRAGEAFF. CDR3 sequence (DNA): TGTGCCAGCAGCTTCAATCGCAGGGCGGGTGAAGCTTTCTTT.

Ten or more counts support this clonotype. CDR3 sequence: CASSDSGTFKADTQYF. CDR3 nucleotide sequence: TGTGCCAGCAGCGATTCCGGGACATTTAAGGCAGATACGCAGTATTTT. This chain uses TRBV5-6 with TRBJ2-3; D is perhaps TRBD1 (6 bases). The germline V gene encodes CDR1 SGHDT and CDR2 YYEEEE. The CDR3 totals 16 residues. Trimming left V 4 bases short and J 4 bases short, with 19 bases between.

This clonotype appeared once. The chain recombines TRBV18 with TRBJ2-1; 7 bases align to TRBD1. With V trimmed by 5 bases and J by 9 bases, 13 bases remained unmatched. Germline-derived CDR1 and CDR2 are KGHSH and LQKENI. The CDR3 spans 15 residues. The CDR3 sequence is CASSTTGQSISEQFF. In nucleotides, the CDR3 is TGTGCCAGCTCAACCACGGGACAGAGTATCTCTGAGCAGTTCTTC. The variable domain in full, completed from reference TRBV18 and TRBJ2-1, reads NAGVMQNPRHLVRRRGQEARLRCSPMKGHSHVYWYRQLPEEGLKFMVYLQKENIIDESGMPKERFSAEFPKEGPSILRIQQVVRGDSAAYFCASSTTGQSISEQFFGPGTRLTVL.

This clonotype was recorded at least ten times. The chain links TRBV20-1 to TRBJ2-4; no firm D call. This CDR3 is 13 amino acids long. V was shortened by 2 bases and J by 1 base, with 6 bases between the two germline ends. The germline CDR1 and CDR2 sequences are DFQATT and SNEGSKA (reference sequence). In DNA form, the CDR3 reads TGCAGTGCTAGACCGCGCGCCAAAAACATTCAGTACTTC. Its protein product is CSARPRAKNIQYF.

This clonotype has more than one count but fewer than ten. The chain recombines TRBV12-3 or TRBV12-4 with TRBJ2-1; possibly TRBD2 for D (6 bases). V was cut by 1 base and J by 5 bases, with 18 bases left in between. This CDR3 contains 17 residues. CDR3 amino acids: CASSLVVSSGVHNEQFF. The CDR3 DNA is TGTGCCAGCAGTTTAGTCGTCTCCTCGGGAGTCCACAATGAGCAGTTCTTC.

The rearrangement links TRBV7-8 to TRBJ1-4, with D tentatively TRBD1 (6 bases). Germline lookup yields CDR1 SGHVS and CDR2 FQNEAQ. The CDR3 length is 14 residues. The V gene lost 5 bases and the J gene lost 14 bases, with 21 bases spanning the gap. The CDR3 DNA reads TGTGCCAGCAGCCTTCGGGGGTCCGGGACATCGCTGTTTTTT. This gives the protein CASSLRGSGTSLFF.

CDR3 sequence reads: CASSEGLAGGYNEQFF. The DNA of the CDR3 is TGCGCCAGCAGTGAAGGGCTAGCGGGAGGATACAATGAGCAGTTCTTC. The chain joins TRBV10-1 to TRBJ2-1; 11 bases map to TRBD2. Germline V gene sequence: CDR1 WNHNN, CDR2 SYGVQD (reference sequence). The J segment lost 4 bases and the V segment lost 3 bases, leaving 5 bases of the junction unmatched. This CDR3 contains 16 residues.

This clonotype came up many times. The genes are TRBV28 and TRBJ2-4, with 7 bases matching TRBD1. Looked up from germline, CDR1 is MDHEN and CDR2 is SYDVKM. The junction had 5 bases not matched to a gene; V was cut back by 8 bases and J by 4 bases. The CDR3 has 13 residues. The CDR3 spells CASSPGQKNIQYF. The CDR3 DNA is TGTGCCAGCTCACCGGGACAGAAAAACATTCAGTACTTC.

This clonotype was counted ten times or more. The CDR3 DNA reads TGTGCCAGCAGCTTGTTAGGAGGCTACACCTTC. It is translated as CASSLLGGYTF. The chain employs TRBV5-6 and TRBJ1-2; the D is unclear. The germline gives CDR1 SGHDT, CDR2 YYEEEE. V was trimmed by 1 base and J by 8 bases, leaving 6 bases between them. The length of the CDR3 is 11 residues. Together with reference TRBV5-6 and TRBJ1-2, the CDR3 gives the full variable domain: DAGVTQSPTHLIKTRGQQVTLRCSPKSGHDTVSWYQQALGQGPQFIFQYYEEEERQRGNFPDRFSGHQFPNYSSELNVNALLLGDSALYLCASSLLGGYTFGSGTRLTVV.

The chain has TRBV6-2 or TRBV6-3 and TRBJ2-7, with TRBD1 as a possible D gene (6 bases). CDR1 is MNHEY, CDR2 SVGEGT, per germline. The V and J ends lost 2 bases and 3 bases respectively, with 20 bases between them. The CDR3 is 17 amino acids. The CDR3 DNA is TGTGCCAGCAGTTACCGACAGGATGGTAGTCAGAGCTACGAGCAGTACTTC. It encodes CASSYRQDGSQSYEQYF.

This clonotype was seen at least ten times. The rearrangement uses TRBV28 and TRBJ1-2; D is perhaps TRBD1 (5 bases). The CDR3 length is 14 residues. The germline CDR1 and CDR2 sequences are MDHEN and SYDVKM. The germline V and J ends were trimmed by 0 bases and 2 bases, with 7 bases remaining between them. CDR3 region: CASSLWSGNYGYTF. CDR3 sequence (DNA): TGTGCCAGCAGTTTATGGTCAGGGAACTATGGCTACACCTTC.

This clonotype was detected many times. The V call is TRBV10-3, the J call TRBJ2-1; TRBD2 agrees at 8 bases. CDR3 length: 20 residues. Unmatched junction bases numbered 22, after V lost 4 bases and J lost 5 bases. Germline V lookup: CDR1 ENHRY, CDR2 SYGVKD. The CDR3 protein is CAISGSPSGAGERKDNEQFF. In DNA, the CDR3 is TGTGCCATCAGTGGTTCCCCGAGTGGAGCGGGAGAGCGAAAGGACAATGAGCAGTTCTTC.

This clonotype appeared many times. This chain links TRBV3-1 with TRBJ2-7, with D possibly being TRBD1 (6 bases). The CDR3 is 14 amino acids. Trimming removed 1 base from V and 3 bases from J, with 10 bases in between. Looked up from germline, CDR1 is LGHDT and CDR2 is YNNKEL (reference sequence). CDR3 in amino acids: CASSQVQGGYEQYF. The CDR3, as DNA: TGTGCCAGCAGCCAAGTACAGGGCGGCTACGAGCAGTACTTC.

There are many counts of this clonotype. The chain employs TRBV3-1 and TRBJ2-1, with 10 bases identical to TRBD2. This CDR3 comprises 15 residues. Germline values: CDR1 LGHDT, CDR2 YNNKEL (reference sequence). V shed 3 bases and J 2 bases; nucleotides not matched to a gene: 1. For the CDR3, the DNA is TGTGCCAGCAGCCAGAGCGGGAGGGCCTACAATGAGCAGTTCTTC. Its protein is CASSQSGRAYNEQFF.

This clonotype occurred many times. This chain connects TRBV20-1 to TRBJ1-1; possible D gene TRBD1, 5 bases. Germline loops: CDR1 DFQATT, CDR2 SNEGSKA (reference sequence). This CDR3 contains 14 residues. V shed 7 bases and J shed 0 bases, with 15 bases lying between them. The CDR3 loop is CSVMFYRLNTEAFF. For the CDR3, the DNA is TGCAGTGTCATGTTTTACAGGCTGAACACTGAAGCTTTCTTT.

A remark on this clonotype: A much larger clone lies a single base off, so this may be a read error. V gene TRBV20-1 combines with J gene TRBJ2-4; no clear D gene. The germline gives CDR1 DFQATT, CDR2 SNEGSKA (reference sequence). The CDR3 consists of 11 residues. CDR3 region: CSAFREKIQYF. Written as DNA, the CDR3 is TGCAGTGCTTTCCGTGAAAAAATTCAGTACTTC.

Concerning this clonotype: At one end, the junction sequence differs from germline, possibly due to a read error. The chain is built from TRBV7-3 and TRBJ2-5; tentative D call: TRBD2 (6 bases). The CDR3 contains 18 residues. Germline V gene data show CDR1 as SGHTA and CDR2 as FQGTGA. The CDR3 loop is CASSPGVSELWYQETQNF. Here the CDR3 DNA reads TGTGCCAGCAGCCCGGGAGTTAGCGAGCTATGGTACCAAGAGACCCAGAACTTC.

The rearrangement joins TRBV5-1 to TRBJ2-7; no clear D. CDR1 is SGHRS, CDR2 YFSETQ, per germline. The CDR3 is 13 residues long. V lost 2 bases, J lost 1 base, and 7 bases lay in between. CDR3 coding DNA: TGCGCCAGCAGCTTCACTGGGTCCTACGAGCAGTACTTC. It translates to CASSFTGSYEQYF.

This clonotype showed up many times. The V and J genes are TRBV20-1 and TRBJ2-7; 14 bases agree with TRBD2. The CDR3 spans 15 residues. Germline V gene lookup returns CDR1 DFQATT and CDR2 SNEGSKA (reference sequence). V gave up 6 bases and J gave up 4 bases; unmatched junction bases: 8. This CDR3 reads CSAAGTSGSFYEQYF. The CDR3 coding sequence is TGCAGTGCAGCAGGGACTAGCGGGAGTTTTTACGAGCAGTACTTC.

This clonotype appeared many times. V usage is TRBV19 and J usage is TRBJ1-4; 7 bases map to TRBD1. This CDR3 has 14 amino acids. Losses at the gene ends were 6 bases for V and 8 bases for J; bases not matched to a gene: 9. The germline V gene has CDR1 LNHDA and CDR2 SQIVND (reference sequence). The CDR3 protein is CASRPQGNQEKLFF. CDR3 DNA: TGTGCCAGTAGACCACAGGGGAACCAGGAAAAACTGTTTTTT. Filled out from reference TRBV19 and TRBJ1-4, the complete variable domain reads DGGITQSPKYLFRKEGQNVTLSCEQNLNHDAMYWYRQDPGQGLRLIYYSQIVNDFQKGDIAEGYSVSREKKESFPLTVTSAQKNPTAFYLCASRPQGNQEKLFFGSGTQLSVL.

This clonotype was detected ten times or more. The chain uses TRBV29-1 and TRBJ1-2, with D possibly matching TRBD1 (5 bases). The germline V gene encodes CDR1 SQVTM and CDR2 ANQGSEA. CDR3 length equals 12 residues. V lost 5 bases to trimming and J lost 1 base, with 8 bases between them. Written as DNA, the CDR3 is TGCAGCGTTCGGGACCGTAACTATGGCTACACCTTC. This codes for CSVRDRNYGYTF.

This clonotype was observed at least ten times. The chain joins TRBV6-5 to TRBJ1-2; TRBD1 agrees at 8 bases. CDR1 and CDR2 from the germline V gene are MNHEY and SVGAGI. The CDR3 spans 16 residues. Trimming removed 0 bases from V and 4 bases from J; junction bases left unmatched: 7. For the CDR3, the DNA is TGTGCCAGCAGTTACTCGAGAACAGGGGGTGGCTATGGCTACACCTTC. It specifies CASSYSRTGGGYGYTF.

This clonotype was seen a handful of times. The chain carries TRBV10-3 and TRBJ2-3, with 13 positions matching TRBD2. V lost 4 bases, J lost 6 bases, and 10 bases stayed unmatched. The germline V gene encodes CDR1 ENHRY and CDR2 SYGVKD. The CDR3 extends over 17 amino acids. DNA of the CDR3: TGTGCCATCAGTGGACCCGGACTAGCGGGAGTAAGGGATACGCAGTATTTT. This sequence encodes CAISGPGLAGVRDTQYF.

This clonotype came up many times. The chain has TRBV7-9 and TRBJ2-2, with D unresolved. The CDR3 runs 15 residues. V lost 1 base to trimming and J lost 4 bases, with 10 bases between them. Germline assignment: CDR1 SEHNR and CDR2 FQNEAQ (reference sequence). The CDR3, as DNA: TGTGCCAGCAGCTTAGTCACCACCGTCACCGGGGAGCTGTTTTTT. Amino acids: CASSLVTTVTGELFF.

This clonotype was found many times. This chain connects TRBV4-1 to TRBJ1-1; D may be TRBD1 (6 bases). Germline values: CDR1 MGHRA, CDR2 YSYEKL. The CDR3 is made up of 15 amino acids. V shed 3 bases and J shed 1 base, with 12 bases lying between them. This CDR3 reads CASSQGWGANTEAFF. CDR3 DNA sequence: TGCGCCAGCAGCCAGGGTTGGGGGGCGAACACTGAAGCTTTCTTT.

This clonotype occurred many times. The V gene is TRBV5-1, the J gene TRBJ2-1, with 7 nucleotides matching TRBD2. The germline CDR1 and CDR2 sequences are SGHRS and YFSETQ. Losses at the gene ends were 4 bases for V and 0 bases for J; bases not matched to a gene: 13. There are 18 residues in the CDR3. The CDR3 DNA follows: TGCGCCAGCAGCATACAACCTAGCGGAGGTAGCTCCTACAATGAGCAGTTCTTC. Protein: CASSIQPSGGSSYNEQFF. The variable domain in full, with the rest retrieved from reference TRBV5-1 and TRBJ2-1, is KAGVTQTPRYLIKTRGQQVTLSCSPISGHRSVSWYQQTPGQGLQFLFEYFSETQRNKGNFPGRFSGRQFSNSRSEMNVSTLELGDSALYLCASSIQPSGGSSYNEQFFGPGTRLTVL.

This clonotype appeared many times. The gene calls are TRBV5-5 and TRBJ2-2, with D unresolved. This CDR3 is 13 amino acids long. V lost 0 bases, J lost 5 bases, and 5 bases lay in between. Per germline, CDR1 SGHKS and CDR2 YYEKEE (reference sequence). CDR3 sequence reads: CASSLVGTGELFF. CDR3 DNA: TGTGCCAGCAGCTTGGTCGGGACCGGGGAGCTGTTTTTT.